These T cell receptor beta chains were read from a single sample in a study of blood T cell repertoires in COVID-19. Profiling relied on immunoSEQ multiplex PCR, and the TCRdb table lists in-frame clones only, not all of them. The data hold about 71,000 clones, with 86% observed a single time. Material: peripheral blood. Receptors originate from a man in his thirties or forties with acute or convalescent COVID-19. The CDR3 runs from the conserved cysteine through the conserved F or W. D genes are given only for firm matches. Rows may omit the clone size; those that give it use once, few, many or a size class.

>TRBV7-6|once|TRBJ2-1|NA
CASSLQVGLSYNEQFF
TGTGCCAGCAGCTTACAAGTGGGCCTATCCTACAATGAGCAGTTCTTC
>TRBV4-1|NA|TRBJ1-6|NA
CASSQDNMRNSPLHF
TGCGCCAGCAGCCAAGATAATATGAGGAATTCACCCCTCCACTTT
>TRBV3-1/TRBV3-2|NA|TRBJ2-3|TRBD2
CASSPWRGADTQYF
TGTGCCAGCAGCCCGTGGCGGGGGGCAGATACGCAGTATTTT
>TRBV6-1|once|TRBJ1-2|NA
CASSEAATAYGYTF
TGTGCCAGCAGTGAAGCCGCGACAGCCTATGGCTACACCTTC
>TRBV19|NA|TRBJ1-1|TRBD1
CASNTRDRGMYEAFF
TGTGCCAGTAACACACGGGACAGGGGAATGTATGAAGCTTTCTTT
>TRBV18|NA|TRBJ2-1|TRBD2
CASTPSRESHNEQFF
TGTGCCAGCACCCCATCGCGGGAGAGCCACAATGAGCAGTTCTTC
>TRBV7-9|NA|TRBJ2-1|TRBD1
CASSGPGQGWGSSQFF
TGTGCCAGCAGCGGACCGGGACAGGGGTGGGGGTCGAGCCAGTTCTTC
>TRBV28|NA|TRBJ1-6|NA
CASRTTYNSPLHF
TGTGCCAGCAGAACAACCTATAATTCACCCCTCCACTTT
>TRBV30|NA|TRBJ1-1|TRBD1
CAWSVKGTAMNTEAFF
TGTGCCTGGAGTGTAAAGGGGACAGCAATGAACACTGAAGCTTTCTTT
>TRBV3-1/TRBV3-2|NA|TRBJ1-2|TRBD1
CASSRGQGNFGYGYTF
TGTGCCAGCAGCCGAGGACAGGGGAATTTCGGCTATGGCTACACCTTC
>TRBV12-3/TRBV12-4|few|TRBJ1-2|TRBD1
CASSGQGAYGYTF
TGTGCCAGCAGCGGACAGGGGGCCTATGGCTACACCTTC
>TRBV9|NA|TRBJ2-3|NA
CASSARAGGSDTQYF
TGTGCCAGCAGCGCCCGGGCGGGTGGGTCAGATACGCAGTATTTT
>TRBV5-4|NA|TRBJ2-2|TRBD2
CASSRTSAGELFF
TGTGCCAGCAGCCGTACTAGCGCCGGGGAGCTGTTTTTT
>TRBV19|NA|TRBJ1-4|TRBD1
CATSRRDSNEKLFF
TGTGCCACCTCAAGGAGGGACAGTAATGAAAAACTGTTTTTT
>TRBV7-2|NA|TRBJ1-6|NA
CASSLFGTRDNSPLHF
TGTGCCAGCAGCTTATTTGGGACAAGGGATAATTCACCCCTCCACTTT
>TRBV6-2/TRBV6-3|NA|TRBJ1-1|NA
CASSRGATEAFF
TGTGCCAGCAGCCGCGGGGCTACAGAAGCTTTCTTT
>TRBV5-1|NA|TRBJ1-1|TRBD1
CASSQTGVTEAFF
TGCGCCAGCAGCCAGACAGGGGTGACTGAAGCTTTCTTT
>TRBV7-9|NA|TRBJ2-7|NA
CASSSRVSYEQYF
TGTGCCAGCAGCTCCAGGGTCTCCTACGAGCAGTACTTC
>TRBV28|NA|TRBJ1-1|NA
CASSRAGAPNTEAFF
TGTGCCAGCAGTAGGGCAGGGGCCCCGAACACTGAAGCTTTCTTT
>TRBV5-5|NA|TRBJ2-3|NA
CASSSHLGIDTQYF
TGTGCCAGCAGCTCGCACCTAGGTATAGATACGCAGTATTTT
>TRBV29-1|NA|TRBJ1-2|NA
CSVESQGLINYGYTF
TGCAGCGTTGAGTCGCAGGGGCTCATAAACTATGGCTACACCTTC
>TRBV24-1|NA|TRBJ2-3|NA
CATSAAGSVDTQYF
TGTGCCACCAGTGCGGCAGGGTCAGTAGATACGCAGTATTTT
>TRBV19|NA|TRBJ2-3|NA
CASSRGTFTDTQYF
TGTGCCAGTAGTAGAGGAACTTTCACAGATACGCAGTATTTT
>TRBV10-3|NA|TRBJ2-2|NA
CAISESRRTANTGELFF
TGTGCCATCAGTGAGTCGAGGAGGACTGCGAACACCGGGGAGCTGTTTTTT